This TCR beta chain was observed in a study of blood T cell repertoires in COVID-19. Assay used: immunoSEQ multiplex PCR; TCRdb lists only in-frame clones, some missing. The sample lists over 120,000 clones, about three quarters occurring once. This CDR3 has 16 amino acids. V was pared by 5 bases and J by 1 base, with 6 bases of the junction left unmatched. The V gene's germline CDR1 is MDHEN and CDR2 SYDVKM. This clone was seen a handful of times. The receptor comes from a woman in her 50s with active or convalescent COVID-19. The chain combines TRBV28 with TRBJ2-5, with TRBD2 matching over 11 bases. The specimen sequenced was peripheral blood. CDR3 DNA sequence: TGTGCCAGCAGTCTAAATAGCGGGAGGGGCCAAGAGACCCAGTACTTC. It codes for CASSLNSGRGQETQYF.